Presented here are 25 T cell receptor beta chains from one specimen sequenced in a study of T cell responses to AZD1222 COVID-19 vaccine. TCRdb keeps only in-frame clones here, not all; method: immunoSEQ multiplex PCR. Here the sample spans more than 250,000 clones, 80% to 95% being singletons. The sample here was peripheral blood, taken on day 0 of AZD1222 vaccination. These receptors were taken from an adult in good health.

For this clone: Other DNA sequences within the sample encode an identical CDR3. The CDR3 DNA is TGTGCCAGCAGCGTCGGACCCCCTAGGGGCGGCTACACCTTC. Translating gives CASSVGPPRGGYTF. The chain is built from TRBV5-5 and TRBJ1-2, with D possibly being TRBD1 (5 bases). There are 14 residues in the CDR3. V was cut by 4 bases and J by 8 bases, with 18 bases left in between. Germline CDR1 SGHKS, CDR2 YYEKEE (reference sequence).

Remarks on this clone: The sample holds other DNA sequences that translate to the same CDR3. The rearrangement uses TRBV5-1 and TRBJ1-4; D ambiguous. CDR3 size: 14 residues. The V end lost 4 bases, the J end lost 0 bases, and 7 bases lay between the germline ends. CDR1 and CDR2 from the germline V gene are SGHRS and YFSETQ. The CDR3: CASSPGATNEKLFF. CDR3 DNA sequence: TGCGCCAGCAGCCCCGGTGCAACTAATGAAAAACTGTTTTTT. The variable domain in full, with the rest retrieved from reference TRBV5-1 and TRBJ1-4, is KAGVTQTPRYLIKTRGQQVTLSCSPISGHRSVSWYQQTPGQGLQFLFEYFSETQRNKGNFPGRFSGRQFSNSRSEMNVSTLELGDSALYLCASSPGATNEKLFFGSGTQLSVL.

CDR3 region: CATSRDLGDSQPQHF. Here the CDR3 DNA reads TGTGCCACCAGCAGAGACCTGGGTGACAGTCAGCCCCAGCATTTT. The chain links TRBV15 to TRBJ1-5; TRBD1 might be the D (5 bases). This CDR3 has 15 residues. CDR1 LNHNV and CDR2 YYDKDF come from the germline V gene (reference sequence). Trimming cost V 0 bases and J 6 bases, with 12 bases left between them.

V and J are TRBV7-9 and TRBJ2-7; D possibly corresponds to TRBD2 (5 bases). V lost 5 bases and J lost 6, with 11 bases in between. This CDR3 spans 12 amino acids. Germline V CDR1 and CDR2: SEHNR, FQNEAQ (reference sequence). DNA for the CDR3: TGTGCCAGCAGCCTGGCGGAGGCCGAGCAGTACTTC. As protein: CASSLAEAEQYF.

The genes are TRBV7-9 and TRBJ1-4, with D tentatively TRBD1 (6 bases). Between the trimmed V and J ends, which lost 5 bases and 8 bases, there was a span of 18 bases. CDR1 is SEHNR and CDR2 is FQNEAQ in the germline V gene (reference sequence). This CDR3 has 15 amino acids. The CDR3 region is CASSPAGQGREKLFF. The DNA for the CDR3 is TGTGCCAGCAGCCCGGCCGGCCAGGGGCGCGAAAAACTGTTTTTT.

The chain is built from TRBV5-6 and TRBJ1-5, with D maybe TRBD1 (5 bases). The CDR3 covers 14 residues. Germline CDR1 reads SGHDT; CDR2 reads YYEEEE. Trimming took 4 bases from V and 3 from J, leaving 11 bases between them. The CDR3 reads CASSLGGYNQPQHF. The CDR3 DNA is TGTGCCAGCAGCCTTGGGGGGTACAATCAGCCCCAGCATTTT.

V and J are TRBV4-1 and TRBJ2-7; 7 positions match TRBD2. This CDR3 spans 17 amino acids. Germline assignment: CDR1 MGHRA and CDR2 YSYEKL. Unmatched junction bases numbered 12, after V lost 1 base and J lost 3 bases. The CDR3 sequence: CASSQAVTGLGIYEQYF. The CDR3, as DNA: TGCGCCAGCAGCCAAGCAGTGACTGGACTAGGGATCTACGAGCAGTACTTC.

In this sample, this clone turned up once. V gene TRBV5-5 combines with J gene TRBJ2-2; tentatively, D is TRBD2 (5 bases). Trimming pared 1 base from V and 7 bases from J, leaving 17 bases between. This CDR3 has 16 residues. Germline V gene sequence: CDR1 SGHKS, CDR2 YYEKEE (reference sequence). As DNA, the CDR3 is TGTGCCAGCAGCTTGAACGCGGGCGTGGCAAACGGGGAGCTGTTTTTT. Protein sequence: CASSLNAGVANGELFF.

J is TRBJ2-7 and V is TRBV11-3; possibly TRBD1 for D (5 bases). The V end lost 1 base, the J end lost 2 bases, and 9 bases lay between the germline ends. The germline V gene encodes CDR1 SGHNT and CDR2 YENEEA. The CDR3 sequence is 14 residues long. CDR3 sequence (DNA): TGTGCCAGCAGCTTAGGAGCAGGGACCTACGAGCAGTACTTC. This gives the protein CASSLGAGTYEQYF.

The chain is built from TRBV11-2 and TRBJ2-1; 9 bases are shared with TRBD2. Germline V lookup: CDR1 SGHAT, CDR2 FQNNGV. This CDR3 region has 16 residues. V shed 5 bases and J 7 bases; nucleotides not matched to a gene: 12. CDR3 DNA sequence: TGTGCCAGCAGCGTGACTAGCGGTTCTCTGGGGAATGAGCAGTTCTTC. Its protein is CASSVTSGSLGNEQFF. The full variable domain, completed using reference TRBV11-2 and TRBJ2-1, is EAGVAQSPRYKIIEKRQSVAFWCNPISGHATLYWYQQILGQGPKLLIQFQNNGVVDDSQLPKDRFSAERLKGVDSTLKIQPAKLEDSAVYLCASSVTSGSLGNEQFFGPGTRLTVL.

The chain carries TRBV9 and TRBJ1-3; D is unclear. The V gene's germline CDR1 is SGDLS and CDR2 YYNGEE. The CDR3 length is 18 residues. The ends were cut back, 3 bases at V and 0 bases at J, with 19 bases in the middle. The CDR3 sequence: CASSASWGRGNSGNTIYF. The CDR3 DNA reads TGTGCCAGCAGCGCCTCCTGGGGTCGGGGAAACTCTGGAAACACCATATATTTT.

V and J are TRBV13 and TRBJ2-7; D call uncertain. V was trimmed by 6 bases and J by 0 bases, leaving 6 bases between them. Germline loops: CDR1 PRHDT, CDR2 FYEKMQ (reference sequence). The CDR3 covers 12 residues. The DNA of the CDR3 is TGTGCCAGCAGTTGGGTCTCCTACGAGCAGTACTTC. Protein product: CASSWVSYEQYF.

In this sample, this clone turned up once. The V and J genes are TRBV19 and TRBJ1-5; no firm D call. The CDR3 consists of 15 residues. The V end lost 2 bases, the J end lost 1 base, and 9 bases lay between the germline ends. Germline-derived CDR1 and CDR2 are LNHDA and SQIVND (reference sequence). CDR3 region: CASSIWQNSNQPQHF. The CDR3 DNA follows: TGTGCCAGTAGTATATGGCAGAACAGCAATCAGCCCCAGCATTTT.

This clone was observed a single time. The V and J genes are TRBV6-6 and TRBJ1-1; 7 bases map to TRBD1. This CDR3 spans 13 amino acids. With 7 bases clipped from V and 3 bases from J, the junction kept 5 bases outside the gene matches. Germline values: CDR1 MNHNY, CDR2 SVGAGI (reference sequence). CDR3 nucleotides: TGTGCCAGCACCCTTACAGGGGACACTGAAGCTTTCTTT. Its translation is CASTLTGDTEAFF.

The chain couples TRBV11-3 to TRBJ2-5; D may be TRBD1 (6 bases). CDR3 length: 12 amino acids. Per germline, CDR1 SGHNT and CDR2 YENEEA. CDR3 loop: CAAGGPQETQYF. Here the CDR3 DNA reads TGTGCAGCTGGGGGCCCCCAAGAGACCCAGTACTTC.

The count of this clone is one. The V call is TRBV4-3, the J call TRBJ1-5; possibly TRBD1 for D (6 bases). Germline values: CDR1 LGHNA, CDR2 YSLEER. The CDR3 has 17 amino acids. Between the trimmed V and J ends, which lost 0 bases and 0 bases, there was a span of 12 bases. The CDR3 DNA is TGCGCCAGCAGCCAAGAAGGGGGGAAGTATAGCAATCAGCCCCAGCATTTT. It encodes CASSQEGGKYSNQPQHF.

The genes are TRBV7-9 and TRBJ2-3, with 7 bases aligning to TRBD1. Germline loops: CDR1 SEHNR, CDR2 FQNEAQ (reference sequence). This CDR3 spans 16 amino acids. The V and J ends lost 0 bases and 2 bases, in that order; junction bases with no gene match: 5. The CDR3 DNA is TGTGCCAGCAGCTTAGCTCGGACAGGCCACACAGATACGCAGTATTTT. This translates into CASSLARTGHTDTQYF. The variable domain in full, completed from reference TRBV7-9 and TRBJ2-3, reads DTGVSQNPRHKITKRGQNVTFRCDPISEHNRLYWYRQTLGQGPEFLTYFQNEAQLEKSRLLSDRFSAERPKGSFSTLEIQRTEQGDSAMYLCASSLARTGHTDTQYFGPGTRLTVL.

The chain combines TRBV11-2 with TRBJ2-2; D uncertain. The germline CDR1 and CDR2 sequences are SGHAT and FQNNGV. Trimming cost V 1 base and J 5 bases, with 8 bases left between them. This CDR3 contains 14 residues. The CDR3 protein is CASSLGAGTGELFF. The CDR3, as DNA: TGTGCCAGCAGCTTAGGGGCAGGAACCGGGGAGCTGTTTTTT.

The chain uses TRBV28 and TRBJ2-7, with D possibly matching TRBD1 (6 bases). This CDR3 comprises 14 residues. The V gene's germline CDR1 is MDHEN and CDR2 SYDVKM. Between the trimmed V and J ends, which lost 7 bases and 0 bases, there was a span of 13 bases. For the CDR3, the DNA is TGTGCCAGCACCCCCGCGGACAGCTCCTACGAGCAGTACTTC. Translating it yields CASTPADSSYEQYF.

The V call is TRBV6-2 or TRBV6-3, the J call TRBJ2-7, with D hard to call. V lost 6 bases and J lost 2, with 14 bases in between. CDR3 length equals 14 residues. Germline V gene sequence: CDR1 MNHEY, CDR2 SVGEGT. DNA of the CDR3: TGTGCCAGCAGCAAACCCAGCCGAACCTACGAGCAGTACTTC. This sequence encodes CASSKPSRTYEQYF.

With regard to this clone: Because the CDR3 is missing its conserved closing phenylalanine or tryptophan, this is likely a read error. V and J are TRBV3-1 (or the pseudogene TRBV3-2) and TRBJ1-2, with a weak D call TRBD1 (6 bases). Germline V gene sequence: CDR1 LGHDT, CDR2 YNNKEL (reference sequence). V shed 6 bases and J shed 7 bases, with 18 bases lying between them. The CDR3 has 14 residues. CDR3 in amino acids: CASRETGGEGGYTL. As DNA, the CDR3 is TGTGCCAGCAGGGAGACGGGGGGCGAGGGTGGCTACACCCTC.

The chain's CDR3 is CACARWPSGTQYF. Written as DNA, the CDR3 is TGTGCCTGCGCCAGGTGGCCAAGTGGGACCCAGTACTTC. The chain employs TRBV7-3 and TRBJ2-5; no reliable D call. The germline V gene has CDR1 SGHTA and CDR2 FQGTGA. Deletions cut 11 bases from V and 7 bases from J, with 20 bases between. There are 13 residues in the CDR3.

The chain carries TRBV7-2 and TRBJ2-1; 12 nucleotides agree with TRBD2. CDR3 length equals 16 residues. The V gene's germline CDR1 is SGHTA and CDR2 FQGNSA. Unmatched junction bases numbered 6, after V lost 1 base and J lost 8 bases. CDR3 DNA: TGTGCCAGCAGCTTAGACCTAGCGGGAGGGCCCGATGAGCAGTTCTTC. It encodes CASSLDLAGGPDEQFF.

The chain recombines TRBV11-3 with TRBJ2-3; TRBD2 is a possible D gene (6 bases). Trimming removed 5 bases at V and 5 bases at J, with 11 bases between. Germline CDR1 and CDR2: SGHNT and YENEEA. The CDR3 spans 13 residues. CDR3 nucleotide sequence: TGTGCCAGCAGCGTCGGGACTGGAGATACGCAGTATTTT. It is translated as CASSVGTGDTQYF.

The chain uses TRBV7-9 and TRBJ2-7, with 11 nucleotides matching TRBD1. This CDR3 is built from 15 residues. The V gene's germline CDR1 is SEHNR and CDR2 FQNEAQ (reference sequence). Trimming removed 3 bases from V and 5 bases from J; junction bases left unmatched: 6. The CDR3 DNA reads TGTGCCAGCAGCTTGCCCCGGACAGGGGGCCACGAGCAGTACTTC. This codes for CASSLPRTGGHEQYF.